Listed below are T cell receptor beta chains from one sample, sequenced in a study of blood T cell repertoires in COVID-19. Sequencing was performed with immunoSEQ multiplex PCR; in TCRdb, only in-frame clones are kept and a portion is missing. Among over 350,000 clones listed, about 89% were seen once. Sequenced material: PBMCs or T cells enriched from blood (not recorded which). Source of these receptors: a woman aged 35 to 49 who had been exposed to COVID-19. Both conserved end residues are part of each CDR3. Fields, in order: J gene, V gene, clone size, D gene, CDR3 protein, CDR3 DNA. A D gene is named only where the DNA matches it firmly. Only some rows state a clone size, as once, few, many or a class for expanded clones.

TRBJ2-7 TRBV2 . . CASSPRLGAYEQYF TGTGCCAGCAGTCCCCGACTAGGGGCCTACGAGCAGTACTTC
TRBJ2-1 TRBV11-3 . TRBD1 CASSSGQAYNEQFF TGTGCCAGCAGTTCCGGACAGGCGTACAATGAGCAGTTCTTC
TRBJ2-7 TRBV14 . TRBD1 CASSSQQGASYEQYF TGTGCCAGCAGCTCCCAGCAGGGGGCTTCCTACGAGCAGTACTTC
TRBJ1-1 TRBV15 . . CATSRQKNTEAFF TGTGCCACCAGCAGACAGAAGAACACTGAAGCTTTCTTT
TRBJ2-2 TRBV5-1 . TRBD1 CASSPAGQGGTGELFF TGCGCCAGCAGCCCGGCTGGACAGGGCGGCACCGGGGAGCTGTTTTTT
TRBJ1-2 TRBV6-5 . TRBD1 CASSSPGQANYGYTF TGTGCCAGCAGTTCCCCGGGACAGGCTAACTATGGCTACACCTTC
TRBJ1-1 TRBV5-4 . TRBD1 CASSPDRVTEAFF TGTGCCAGCAGTCCGGACAGGGTAACTGAAGCTTTCTTT
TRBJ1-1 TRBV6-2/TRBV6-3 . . CASSITATEAFF TGTGCCAGCAGCATAACAGCCACTGAAGCTTTCTTT
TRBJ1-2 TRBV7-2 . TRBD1 CASSSSGQGTGYTF TGTGCCAGCAGCTCCTCGGGACAGGGGACTGGCTACACCTTC
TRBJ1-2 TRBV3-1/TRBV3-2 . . CASSQDNTGRGNGYTF TGTGCCAGCAGCCAAGATAACACAGGGAGAGGGAATGGCTACACCTTC
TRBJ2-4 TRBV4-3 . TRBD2 CASSRHSGMGAKNIQYF TGCGCCAGCAGCCGTCACAGCGGGATGGGGGCCAAAAACATTCAGTACTTC
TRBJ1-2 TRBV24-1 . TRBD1 CATQPGQGASGYTF TGTGCCACTCAACCGGGACAGGGGGCCTCTGGCTACACCTTC
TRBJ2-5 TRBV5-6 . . CASSPRGAQETQYF TGTGCCAGCAGCCCCCGGGGGGCCCAAGAGACCCAGTACTTC
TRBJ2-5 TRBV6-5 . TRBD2 CASSYQRGLETQYF TGTGCCAGCAGTTACCAGCGGGGTTTAGAGACCCAGTACTTC
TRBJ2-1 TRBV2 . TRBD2 CASSEPSGGYNEQFF TGTGCCAGCAGTGAACCCAGCGGGGGCTACAATGAGCAGTTCTTC
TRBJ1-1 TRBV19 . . CASSRGGSNTEAFF TGTGCCAGTAGTAGGGGGGGGTCGAACACTGAAGCTTTCTTT
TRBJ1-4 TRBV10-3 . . CAITRELNEKLFF TGTGCCATCACAAGAGAGCTTAATGAAAAACTGTTTTTT
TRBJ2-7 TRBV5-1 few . CASSRSPGKSSYEQYF TGCGCCAGCAGTCGATCCCCAGGGAAGAGCTCCTACGAGCAGTACTTC
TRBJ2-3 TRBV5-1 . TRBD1 CASSPGQGHQDTQYF TGCGCCAGCAGCCCCGGACAGGGCCATCAGGATACGCAGTATTTT
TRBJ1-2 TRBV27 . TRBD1 CASSLRQGYGYTF TGTGCCAGCAGCTTACGACAGGGCTATGGCTACACCTTC
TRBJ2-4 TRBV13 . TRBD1 CASSQRPTGALAKNIQYF TGTGCCAGCAGCCAACGCCCGACAGGGGCCCTAGCCAAAAACATTCAGTACTTC
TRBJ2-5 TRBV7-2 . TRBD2 CASSLVASGGPETQYF TGTGCCAGCAGCTTAGTTGCTAGCGGGGGGCCAGAGACCCAGTACTTC
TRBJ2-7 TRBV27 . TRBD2 CASRRAGDSYEQYF TGTGCCAGCAGAAGAGCGGGAGATTCCTACGAGCAGTACTTC
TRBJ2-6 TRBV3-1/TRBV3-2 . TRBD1 CASSQDRTGASSGANVLTF TGTGCCAGCAGCCAAGATAGGACAGGGGCTAGCTCTGGGGCCAACGTCCTGACTTTC
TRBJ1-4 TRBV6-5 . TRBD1 CASSRQGAWEKLFF TGTGCCAGCTCTCGACAGGGGGCTTGGGAAAAACTGTTTTTT
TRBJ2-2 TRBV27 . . CASSFVRGFSNTGELFF TGTGCCAGCAGTTTCGTCCGAGGCTTTTCGAACACCGGGGAGCTGTTTTTT
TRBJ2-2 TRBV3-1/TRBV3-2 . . CASSPPGELFF TGTGCCAGCAGCCCCCCGGGGGAGCTGTTTTTT
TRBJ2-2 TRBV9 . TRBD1 CASSFTTGGIGELFF TGTGCCAGCAGCTTCACAACAGGGGGCATCGGGGAGCTGTTTTTT
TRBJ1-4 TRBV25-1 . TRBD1 CASSGTGKFEKLFF TGTGCCAGCAGTGGGACAGGGAAGTTTGAAAAACTGTTTTTT
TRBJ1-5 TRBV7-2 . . CASSFKTEGGGQPQHF TGTGCCAGCAGCTTTAAAACGGAAGGAGGAGGGCAGCCCCAGCATTTT
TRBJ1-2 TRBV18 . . CASSPGTLRPYGYTF TGTGCCAGCTCACCAGGGACATTAAGACCGTATGGCTACACCTTC
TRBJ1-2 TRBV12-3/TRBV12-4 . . CASRDSYGYTF TGTGCCAGCAGGGACTCGTATGGCTACACCTTC
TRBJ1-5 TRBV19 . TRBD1 CASSIVGGGSQPQHF TGTGCCAGTAGTATAGTAGGAGGGGGCAGCCAGCCCCAGCATTTT
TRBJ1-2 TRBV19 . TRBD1 CASNGARRTGINYGYTF TGTGCCAGTAATGGAGCGCGGAGGACAGGGATCAACTATGGCTACACCTTC
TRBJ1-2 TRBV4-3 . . CASSQGPTSSYTF TGCGCCAGCAGCCAAGGTCCCACTAGTAGCTACACCTTC
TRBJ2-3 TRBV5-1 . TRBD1 CASSFWDRREDTQYF TGCGCCAGCAGCTTTTGGGACAGGAGGGAAGATACGCAGTATTTT
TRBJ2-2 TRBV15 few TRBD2 CATSKGLGRGVTGELFF TGTGCCACCAGCAAAGGTTTAGGGAGGGGAGTCACCGGGGAGCTGTTTTTT
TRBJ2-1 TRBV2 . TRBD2 CASRLGTSGGGEQFF TGTGCCAGCAGGCTGGGGACTAGCGGGGGAGGTGAGCAGTTCTTC
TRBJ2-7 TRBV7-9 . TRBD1 CASSLDEGQGSYEQYF TGTGCCAGCAGCTTAGATGAGGGACAGGGGAGCTACGAGCAGTACTTC
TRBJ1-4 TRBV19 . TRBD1 CASMTGATTNEKLFF TGTGCCAGTATGACAGGGGCGACAACTAATGAAAAACTGTTTTTT
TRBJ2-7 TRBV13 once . CASSLGGQAVNYEQYF TGTGCCAGCAGCTTAGGGGGGCAGGCCGTGAACTACGAGCAGTACTTC
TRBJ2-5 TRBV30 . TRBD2 CAWSRIAGGPPGTQYF TGTGCCTGGAGTCGAATAGCGGGAGGCCCCCCGGGGACCCAGTACTTC
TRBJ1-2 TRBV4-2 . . CASSQESLSRGYTF TGTGCCAGCAGCCAAGAGAGTCTTTCTCGCGGCTACACCTTC
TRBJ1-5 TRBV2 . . CASSREVTSNQPQHF TGTGCCAGCAGTCGGGAAGTTACGAGCAATCAGCCCCAGCATTTT
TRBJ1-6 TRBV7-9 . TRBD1 CASSLAGQDGSPLHF TGTGCCAGCAGCTTAGCAGGACAGGACGGATCACCCCTCCACTTT
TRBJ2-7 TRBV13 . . CASTGDSYEQYF TGTGCCAGCACAGGGGACTCCTACGAGCAGTACTTC
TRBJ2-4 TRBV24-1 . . CATMNQGQNIQYF TGTGCCACCATGAACCAGGGTCAAAACATTCAGTACTTC
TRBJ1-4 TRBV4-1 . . CASSQEPGEEKLFF TGCGCCAGCAGCCAAGAGCCCGGGGAGGAAAAACTGTTTTTT
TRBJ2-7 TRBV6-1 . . CASSEGLGRSYEQYF TGTGCCAGCAGTGAAGGATTGGGGAGGTCCTACGAGCAGTACTTC
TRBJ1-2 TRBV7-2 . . CAAGQYGYTF TGTGCCGCGGGGCAGTATGGCTACACCTTC
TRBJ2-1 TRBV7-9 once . CASSLSGLNNEQFF TGTGCCAGCAGCCTTTCGGGACTTAACAATGAGCAGTTCTTC
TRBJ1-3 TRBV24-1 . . CATSDPGLGNTIYF TGTGCCACCAGTGATCCGGGATTAGGAAACACCATATATTTT